A single TCR beta chain is shown here with its context. The length of the CDR3 is 14 residues. V lost 7 bases to trimming and J lost 3 bases, with 12 bases between them. CDR1 ENHRY and CDR2 SYGVKD come from the germline V gene. These data originate in a study of blood T cell repertoires in COVID-19. Whole-study context: The United States, Italy and Spain supplied acute and convalescent COVID-19 samples. From T cells, B-cell-depleted T cells, or PBMCs came the material, which was cDNA or gDNA.

Some clones are missing from TCRdb's copy, which holds only in-frame ones; the method was immunoSEQ multiplex PCR. This sample has under 300,000 clones, with around four fifths found just once. Specimen: peripheral blood. This TCR derives from a man aged 45-65 years with acute or convalescent COVID-19. The chain recombines TRBV10-3 with TRBJ2-2, with D possibly TRBD2 on 6 matching bases. CDR3 DNA sequence: TGTGCCATCACTGGGACGGGGGACACCGGGGAGCTGTTTTTT. Its translation: CAITGTGDTGELFF.